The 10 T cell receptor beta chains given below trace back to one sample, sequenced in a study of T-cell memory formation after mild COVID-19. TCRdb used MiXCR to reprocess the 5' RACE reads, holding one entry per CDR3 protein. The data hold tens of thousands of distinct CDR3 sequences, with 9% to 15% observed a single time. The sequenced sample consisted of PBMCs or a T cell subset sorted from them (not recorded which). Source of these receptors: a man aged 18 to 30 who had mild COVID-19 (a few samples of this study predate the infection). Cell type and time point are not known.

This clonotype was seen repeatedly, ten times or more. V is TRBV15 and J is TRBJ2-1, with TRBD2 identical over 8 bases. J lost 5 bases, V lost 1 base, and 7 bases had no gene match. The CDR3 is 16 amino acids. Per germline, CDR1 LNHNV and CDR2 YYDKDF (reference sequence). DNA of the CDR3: TGTGCCACCAGCAGAGTAGGTAGCGGGGAGCACAATGAGCAGTTCTTC. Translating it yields CATSRVGSGEHNEQFF.

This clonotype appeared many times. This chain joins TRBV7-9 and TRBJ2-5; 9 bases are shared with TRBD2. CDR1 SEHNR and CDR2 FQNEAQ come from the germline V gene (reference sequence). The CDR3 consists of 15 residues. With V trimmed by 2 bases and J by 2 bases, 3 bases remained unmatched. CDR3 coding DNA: TGTGCCAGCAGCTTAATTAGCGGGGGACAAGAGACCCAGTACTTC. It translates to CASSLISGGQETQYF.

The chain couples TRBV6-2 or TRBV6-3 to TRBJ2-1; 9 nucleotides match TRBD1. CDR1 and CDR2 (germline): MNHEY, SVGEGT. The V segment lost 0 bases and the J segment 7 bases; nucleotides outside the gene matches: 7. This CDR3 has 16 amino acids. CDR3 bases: TGTGCCAGCAGTTACTCGACCCCGGGACAGGGAAATGAGCAGTTCTTC. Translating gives CASSYSTPGQGNEQFF.

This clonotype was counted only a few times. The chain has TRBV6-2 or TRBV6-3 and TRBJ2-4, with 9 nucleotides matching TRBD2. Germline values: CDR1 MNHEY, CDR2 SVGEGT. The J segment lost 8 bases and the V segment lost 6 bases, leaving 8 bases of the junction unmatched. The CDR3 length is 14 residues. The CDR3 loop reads CASSYSGGADIQYF. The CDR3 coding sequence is TGTGCCAGCAGCTATAGCGGGGGCGCGGACATTCAGTACTTC.

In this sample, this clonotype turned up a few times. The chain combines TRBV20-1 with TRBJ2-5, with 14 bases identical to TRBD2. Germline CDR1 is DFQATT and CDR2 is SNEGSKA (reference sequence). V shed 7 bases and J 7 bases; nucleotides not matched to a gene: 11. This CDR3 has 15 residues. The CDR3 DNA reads TGCAGTGTCCCCCCCGGGACTAGCGGGGGTTTGACCCAGTACTTC. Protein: CSVPPGTSGGLTQYF.

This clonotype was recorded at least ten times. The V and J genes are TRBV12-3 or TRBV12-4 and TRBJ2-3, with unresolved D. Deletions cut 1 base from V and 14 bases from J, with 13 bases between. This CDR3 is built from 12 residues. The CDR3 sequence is CASSLDWGNPYF. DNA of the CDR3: TGTGCCAGCAGTTTAGACTGGGGAAATCCGTATTTT.

This CDR3 is CASSQTDRGRSSDTQYF. DNA for the CDR3: TGTGCCAGCAGCCAAACTGACAGGGGGCGAAGTAGTGATACGCAGTATTTT. This rearrangement joins TRBV4-2 to TRBJ2-3; TRBD1 matches at 10 bases. Germline CDR1 reads LGHNA; CDR2 reads YNFKEQ. CDR3 size: 17 residues. V trimming: 2 bases; J trimming: 6 bases; junction bases outside the gene matches: 11.

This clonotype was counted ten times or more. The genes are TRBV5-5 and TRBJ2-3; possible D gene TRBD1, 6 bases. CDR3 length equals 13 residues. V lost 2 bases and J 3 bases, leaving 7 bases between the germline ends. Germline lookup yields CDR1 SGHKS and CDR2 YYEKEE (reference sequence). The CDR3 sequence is CASSLTGTDTQYF. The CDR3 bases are TGTGCCAGCAGCTTAACAGGGACAGATACGCAGTATTTT. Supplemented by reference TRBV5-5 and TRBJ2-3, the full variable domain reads DAGVTQSPTHLIKTRGQQVTLRCSPISGHKSVSWYQQVLGQGPQFIFQYYEKEERGRGNFPDRFSARQFPNYSSELNVNALLLGDSALYLCASSLTGTDTQYFGPGTRLTVL.

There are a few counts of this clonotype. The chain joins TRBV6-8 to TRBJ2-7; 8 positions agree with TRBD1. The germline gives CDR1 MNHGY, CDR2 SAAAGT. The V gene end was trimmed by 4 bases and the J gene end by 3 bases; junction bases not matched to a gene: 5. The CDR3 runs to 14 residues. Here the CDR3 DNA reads TGTGCCAGCAGTTTAAGGACAGGGAACTACGAGCAGTACTTC. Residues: CASSLRTGNYEQYF.

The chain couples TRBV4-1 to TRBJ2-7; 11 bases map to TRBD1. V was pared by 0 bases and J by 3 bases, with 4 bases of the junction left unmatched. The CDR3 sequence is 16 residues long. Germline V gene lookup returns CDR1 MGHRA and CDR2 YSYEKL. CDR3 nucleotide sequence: TGCGCCAGCAGCCAAGAAATAGGGACAGGGGGCTACGAGCAGTACTTC. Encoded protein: CASSQEIGTGGYEQYF.